These T cell receptor beta chains were read from a single sample in a study of blood T cell repertoires in COVID-19. Assay used: immunoSEQ multiplex PCR; TCRdb lists only in-frame clones, some missing. The repertoire holds approximately 100,000 clones, with around 90% as singletons. Sequenced sample: peripheral blood. These receptors were taken from a human donor with COVID-19, enrolled during active disease. The donor label of this sample is uncertain. Both conserved end residues are part of each CDR3. D genes are given only for firm matches. Rows may omit the clone size; those that give it use once, few, many or a size class.

V: TRBV19; D: NA; J: TRBJ1-2; size: NA; CDR3: CASSMAVYYGYTF; DNA: TGTGCCAGTAGTATGGCAGTCTACTATGGCTACACCTTC
V: TRBV5-1; D: NA; J: TRBJ2-7; size: NA; CDR3: CASRDTDYEQYF; DNA: TGCGCCAGCAGGGACACTGACTACGAGCAGTACTTC
V: TRBV16; D: NA; J: TRBJ1-2; size: NA; CDR3: CASSHHYKTGVYGYTF; DNA: TGTGCCAGCAGCCACCACTACAAGACAGGAGTATATGGCTACACCTTC
V: TRBV25-1; D: NA; J: TRBJ2-7; size: NA; CDR3: CASSAGSYEQYF; DNA: TGTGCCAGCAGCGCCGGGAGCTACGAGCAGTACTTC
V: TRBV2; D: TRBD1; J: TRBJ2-3; size: NA; CDR3: CASSRTGDLRTTDTQYF; DNA: TGTGCCAGCAGTAGGACAGGGGACCTAAGAACGACAGATACGCAGTATTTT
V: TRBV7-9; D: NA; J: TRBJ2-2; size: NA; CDR3: CASSGRLESAGELFF; DNA: TGTGCCAGCAGCGGTCGACTAGAATCGGCCGGGGAGCTGTTTTTT
V: TRBV5-1; D: NA; J: TRBJ2-1; size: NA; CDR3: CASSLNLRDEQFF; DNA: TGCGCCAGCAGCTTAAACCTTCGGGATGAGCAGTTCTTC
V: TRBV3-1/TRBV3-2; D: TRBD2; J: TRBJ2-3; size: NA; CDR3: CASSPRGGSDTQYF; DNA: TGTGCCAGCAGCCCTCGGGGGGGGTCAGATACGCAGTATTTT
V: TRBV5-1; D: TRBD1; J: TRBJ2-7; size: once; CDR3: CASSSEGQGIREQYF; DNA: TGCGCCAGCAGCTCGGAGGGACAGGGCATTCGCGAGCAGTACTTC
V: TRBV27; D: TRBD1; J: TRBJ1-5; size: NA; CDR3: CASSLFTSGGIGPQHF; DNA: TGTGCCAGCAGTTTATTTACGTCAGGGGGGATAGGGCCCCAGCATTTT
V: TRBV3-1/TRBV3-2; D: TRBD2; J: TRBJ2-2; size: NA; CDR3: CASSQGLAGVRTGELFF; DNA: TGTGCCAGCAGCCAAGGACTAGCGGGAGTACGCACCGGGGAGCTGTTTTTT
V: TRBV6-1; D: NA; J: TRBJ2-1; size: once; CDR3: CASSERQGAYNEQFF; DNA: TGTGCCAGCAGTGAACGGCAAGGAGCCTACAATGAGCAGTTCTTC
V: TRBV5-1; D: TRBD1; J: TRBJ1-1; size: NA; CDR3: CASSLEGAVAEAFF; DNA: TGCGCCAGCAGCTTAGAGGGGGCGGTCGCTGAAGCTTTCTTT
V: TRBV29-1; D: TRBD2; J: TRBJ2-5; size: NA; CDR3: CSVDGTSGGVAQYF; DNA: TGCAGCGTTGATGGGACTAGCGGGGGGGTAGCCCAGTACTTC
V: TRBV28; D: NA; J: TRBJ1-1; size: NA; CDR3: CASSFRGGTAEAFF; DNA: TGTGCCAGCAGTTTCCGGGGGGGAACGGCTGAAGCTTTCTTT
V: TRBV7-2; D: NA; J: TRBJ1-5; size: NA; CDR3: CASSLAAYQPQHF; DNA: TGTGCCAGCAGCTTAGCGGCCTATCAGCCCCAGCATTTT
V: TRBV7-9; D: NA; J: TRBJ2-7; size: NA; CDR3: CASSLQGTVSYEQYF; DNA: TGTGCCAGCAGCTTACAGGGGACGGTTTCCTACGAGCAGTACTTC
V: TRBV6-5; D: NA; J: TRBJ1-5; size: once; CDR3: CASSSGGLGQPQHF; DNA: TGTGCCAGCAGCTCCGGAGGTCTAGGTCAGCCCCAGCATTTT
V: TRBV15; D: NA; J: TRBJ2-7; size: once; CDR3: CATRDSLVYEQYF; DNA: TGTGCCACCAGGGATTCGCTAGTCTACGAGCAGTACTTC
V: TRBV11-2; D: NA; J: TRBJ1-2; size: NA; CDR3: CASSELTGPYGYTF; DNA: TGTGCCAGCAGCGAATTAACAGGTCCTTATGGCTACACCTTC
V: TRBV5-1; D: TRBD1; J: TRBJ1-1; size: NA; CDR3: CASSLGDRELTEAFF; DNA: TGCGCCAGCAGCTTGGGAGACAGGGAGTTAACTGAAGCTTTCTTT
V: TRBV9; D: NA; J: TRBJ2-5; size: NA; CDR3: CASSVVGGAETQYF; DNA: TGTGCCAGCAGCGTAGTTGGGGGGGCAGAGACCCAGTACTTC
V: TRBV5-4; D: NA; J: TRBJ2-3; size: NA; CDR3: CASSLDSQDTQYF; DNA: TGTGCCAGCAGCCTGGACAGTCAGGATACGCAGTATTTT
V: TRBV15; D: NA; J: TRBJ2-5; size: NA; CDR3: CATSRRYQETQYF; DNA: TGTGCCACCAGCAGACGGTACCAAGAGACCCAGTACTTC
V: TRBV6-5; D: NA; J: TRBJ1-1; size: NA; CDR3: CACGRGMNTEAFF; DNA: TGTGCCTGCGGAAGGGGGATGAACACTGAAGCTTTCTTT
V: TRBV18; D: TRBD2; J: TRBJ2-7; size: NA; CDR3: CASSPQTKRLAGGVNFYEQYF; DNA: TGTGCCAGCTCACCACAGACAAAAAGACTAGCGGGGGGGGTGAATTTTTACGAGCAGTACTTC
V: TRBV9; D: NA; J: TRBJ2-3; size: NA; CDR3: CASSRARGTGTDTQYF; DNA: TGTGCCAGCAGCAGAGCTAGGGGCACTGGCACAGATACGCAGTATTTT
V: TRBV28; D: NA; J: TRBJ1-4; size: NA; CDR3: CASTSLGGGIEKLFF; DNA: TGTGCCAGCACCTCCCTTGGGGGGGGCATTGAAAAACTGTTTTTT
V: TRBV5-4; D: TRBD1; J: TRBJ2-3; size: NA; CDR3: CASSDAKSRGDTQYF; DNA: TGTGCCAGCAGCGACGCGAAATCCAGGGGGGATACGCAGTATTTT
V: TRBV18; D: TRBD1; J: TRBJ2-7; size: NA; CDR3: CASSPRLLRTGANYEQYF; DNA: TGTGCCAGCTCACCACGGTTACTCCGGACAGGGGCGAACTACGAGCAGTACTTC
V: TRBV3-1/TRBV3-2; D: TRBD1; J: TRBJ1-1; size: NA; CDR3: CASSQRRDRGEAFF; DNA: TGTGCCAGCAGCCAACGCCGGGACAGGGGTGAAGCTTTCTTT
V: TRBV2; D: TRBD1; J: TRBJ1-6; size: NA; CDR3: CASSEQRTGQGSPLHF; DNA: TGTGCCAGCAGTGAACAGCGGACAGGGCAAGGGTCACCCCTCCACTTT
V: TRBV5-1; D: TRBD1; J: TRBJ2-5; size: NA; CDR3: CASSLPGGAGETQYF; DNA: TGCGCCAGCAGCTTACCAGGGGGCGCTGGGGAGACCCAGTACTTC
V: TRBV11-1; D: NA; J: TRBJ2-7; size: NA; CDR3: CASSLWAGEQYF; DNA: TGTGCCAGCAGCCTCTGGGCGGGCGAGCAGTACTTC
V: TRBV11-3; D: NA; J: TRBJ2-2; size: NA; CDR3: CASSLESEVGGELFF; DNA: TGTGCCAGCAGCTTAGAGTCTGAGGTTGGCGGGGAGCTGTTTTTT
V: TRBV7-8; D: NA; J: TRBJ2-2; size: NA; CDR3: CASSLTRFREKDTGELFF; DNA: TGTGCCAGCAGCTTAACCAGGTTTCGGGAGAAGGACACCGGGGAGCTGTTTTTT
V: TRBV19; D: NA; J: TRBJ1-1; size: NA; CDR3: CASSINQVNSEAFF; DNA: TGTGCCAGTAGTATCAACCAGGTTAATAGTGAAGCTTTCTTT
V: TRBV5-6; D: TRBD1; J: TRBJ1-2; size: NA; CDR3: CASRGTGGGYGYTF; DNA: TGTGCCAGCAGGGGGACAGGGGGTGGCTATGGCTACACCTTC
V: TRBV6-2/TRBV6-3; D: NA; J: TRBJ2-3; size: NA; CDR3: CASSYSGEGNTDTQYF; DNA: TGTGCCAGCAGTTACTCCGGGGAAGGGAACACAGATACGCAGTATTTT
V: TRBV27; D: NA; J: TRBJ1-2; size: few; CDR3: CASSFTQRRGGYTF; DNA: TGTGCCAGCAGTTTCACCCAACGGCGGGGTGGCTACACCTTC
V: TRBV5-1; D: NA; J: TRBJ2-7; size: NA; CDR3: CASSLDRLYYEQYF; DNA: TGCGCCAGCAGCTTGGACAGGTTGTACTACGAGCAGTACTTC
V: TRBV5-6; D: NA; J: TRBJ1-5; size: NA; CDR3: CASSLERGGPQHF; DNA: TGTGCCAGCAGCTTGGAGCGAGGGGGGCCCCAGCATTTT
V: TRBV30; D: NA; J: TRBJ2-5; size: NA; CDR3: CAWSVQVQETQYF; DNA: TGTGCCTGGAGTGTACAGGTCCAAGAGACCCAGTACTTC
V: TRBV3-1/TRBV3-2; D: NA; J: TRBJ1-4; size: NA; CDR3: CASSQEHGTVGEKLFF; DNA: TGTGCCAGCAGCCAAGAGCACGGGACTGTAGGGGAAAAACTGTTTTTT
V: TRBV11-3; D: NA; J: TRBJ2-4; size: NA; CDR3: CASSAGTGDIKNIQYF; DNA: TGTGCCAGCAGCGCGGGAACAGGGGACATCAAAAACATTCAGTACTTC
V: TRBV5-4; D: TRBD2; J: TRBJ2-3; size: few; CDR3: CASSLAGLPSTDTQYF; DNA: TGTGCCAGCAGCTTGGCGGGACTACCCTCCACAGATACGCAGTATTTT